Listed here are 19 T cell receptor beta chains from one sample, sequenced in a study of Ad26.COV2.S vaccination and SARS-CoV-2 variants. Using immunoSEQ multiplex PCR, the repertoire was profiled, and TCRdb retains in-frame clones only, with some absent. Of 450,000 to 550,000 clones listed, roughly 87% are singletons. Treatment denoted: some 19 received Ad26.COV2.S at low or high dose, single or two shots; 5 received placebo; per-sample allocation not given. Specimens were obtained on day 63 following the first vaccine or placebo injection. The input for sequencing was peripheral blood, taken in a trial of Ad26.COV2.S vaccine versus placebo. These receptors all stem from a person between 18 and 65 years old who received the Ad26.COV2.S COVID-19 vaccine or a placebo.

The chain recombines TRBV12-5 with TRBJ2-1; 10 bases are a match to TRBD2. V lost 2 bases, J lost 4 bases, and 14 bases stayed unmatched. CDR3 length: 19 amino acids. Germline V lookup: CDR1 LGHNT, CDR2 FRNRAP. The DNA of the CDR3 is TGTGCTAGTGGTTTGCCGCTAAAAACACTAGCGGGGTTATACAATGAGCAGTTCTTC. Its translation is CASGLPLKTLAGLYNEQFF.

Concerning this clone itself: This specimen includes other DNA sequences encoding the same CDR3. The rearrangement links TRBV30 to TRBJ1-5; D is uncertain. The CDR3 spans 13 residues. Trimming took 0 bases from V and 5 from J, leaving 8 bases between them. Germline CDR1 is GTSNPN and CDR2 is SVGIG (reference sequence). CDR3 amino acids: CAWSVLGDQPQHF. CDR3 nucleotide sequence: TGTGCCTGGAGTGTACTTGGGGATCAGCCCCAGCATTTT.

V is TRBV7-9 and J is TRBJ2-2; 13 bases line up with TRBD2. Per germline, CDR1 SEHNR and CDR2 FQNEAQ (reference sequence). The J segment lost 4 bases and the V segment lost 5 bases, leaving 4 bases of the junction unmatched. There are 16 residues in the CDR3. The chain's CDR3 is CASSPRLAGGTGELFF. CDR3 in DNA: TGTGCCAGCAGCCCAAGACTAGCGGGAGGCACCGGGGAGCTGTTTTTT.

V usage is TRBV4-3 and J usage is TRBJ2-1, with TRBD2 identical over 7 bases. Germline V lookup: CDR1 LGHNA, CDR2 YSLEER. CDR3 length equals 15 residues. Losses at the gene ends were 1 base for V and 8 bases for J; bases not matched to a gene: 8. CDR3 nucleotide sequence: TGCGCCAGCAGCCAAGGGACTAGTAGGGAGGATGAGCAGTTCTTC. Its protein is CASSQGTSREDEQFF.

The chain recombines TRBV30 with TRBJ2-1, with 10 positions matching TRBD2. J was trimmed by 4 bases and V by 4 bases; bases with no gene match: 7. Germline assignment: CDR1 GTSNPN and CDR2 SVGIG (reference sequence). The CDR3 totals 15 residues. The CDR3, as DNA: TGTGCCTGGAAAGGTAGCGGGAGGCCGTACAATGAGCAGTTCTTC. The encoded protein is CAWKGSGRPYNEQFF.

The chain is built from TRBV18 and TRBJ2-1, with D perhaps TRBD2 (7 bases). The CDR3 has 16 amino acids. The germline CDR1 and CDR2 sequences are KGHSH and LQKENI. Trimming removed 0 bases at V and 7 bases at J, with 16 bases between. The CDR3 here is CASSPPEIRGANEQFF. DNA for the CDR3: TGTGCCAGCTCACCACCGGAAATTCGGGGGGCTAATGAGCAGTTCTTC.

The CDR3 spells CASEFRSRLTSGNTIYF. In nucleotides, the CDR3 is TGTGCCAGTGAGTTTCGCTCGAGGCTGACCTCTGGAAACACCATATATTTT. The chain couples TRBV19 to TRBJ1-3; no clear D gene. The CDR3 has 17 amino acids. V lost 8 bases, J lost 0 bases, and 20 bases lay in between. Germline loops: CDR1 LNHDA, CDR2 SQIVND (reference sequence).

The chain couples TRBV29-1 to TRBJ1-2, with D possibly being TRBD1 (5 bases). Trimming stripped 6 bases from V and 3 bases from J, with 26 bases between. Looked up from germline, CDR1 is SQVTM and CDR2 is ANQGSEA. The CDR3 extends over 17 amino acids. CDR3 region: CSVAFLTLSDTYYGYTF. The DNA of the CDR3 is TGCAGCGTCGCCTTCTTAACGCTATCGGACACCTACTATGGCTACACCTTC.

The J gene is TRBJ2-7, the V gene TRBV7-6, with 7 bases lining up with TRBD1. V lost 2 bases to trimming and J lost 6 bases; unmatched junction nucleotides: 4. This CDR3 contains 13 residues. Germline V gene lookup returns CDR1 SGHVS and CDR2 FNYEAQ. The CDR3 DNA sequence: TGTGCCAGCAGCTTAACAGGGGTGAGCGAGCAGTACTTC. This encodes CASSLTGVSEQYF. Complete variable domain (other parts from reference TRBV7-6 and TRBJ2-7): GAGVSQSPRYKVTKRGQDVALRCDPISGHVSLYWYRQALGQGPEFLTYFNYEAQQDKSGLPNDRFSAERPEGSISTLTIQRTEQRDSAMYRCASSLTGVSEQYFGPGTRLTVT.

The chain carries TRBV12-3 or TRBV12-4 and TRBJ2-7; no clear D gene. The CDR3 spans 13 residues. V was clipped by 2 bases and J by 1 base, with 6 bases between them. CDR3 sequence reads: CASSLFRSYEQYF. The CDR3 coding sequence is TGTGCCAGCAGTTTATTTAGGTCCTACGAGCAGTACTTC.

V and J are TRBV4-3 and TRBJ2-5, with a weak D call TRBD1 (6 bases). CDR1 is LGHNA, CDR2 YSLEER, per germline. Deletions cut 0 bases from V and 4 bases from J, with 21 bases between. This CDR3 is 18 amino acids long. CDR3 region: CASSQDTPLGGFGETQYF. The CDR3, as DNA: TGCGCCAGCAGCCAAGATACTCCCCTTGGGGGCTTCGGAGAGACCCAGTACTTC.

As DNA, the CDR3 is TGCGCCAGCAGCCAAGCTAGCGGGGGGGCAGGGACCCAGTACTTC. This translates into CASSQASGGAGTQYF. The chain joins TRBV4-3 to TRBJ2-5, with 12 bases aligning to TRBD2. The V gene's germline CDR1 is LGHNA and CDR2 YSLEER. The CDR3 is 15 amino acids. V dropped 1 base and J dropped 7; count of bases not matched to a gene: 4.

The chain combines TRBV28 with TRBJ1-6; tentatively, D is TRBD1 (5 bases). From germline, CDR1 is MDHEN and CDR2 SYDVKM. V shed 3 bases and J shed 0 bases, with 6 bases lying between them. This CDR3 region has 15 residues. The CDR3 DNA reads TGTGCCAGCAGTTTGAGGGGCTCCTATAATTCACCCCTCCACTTT. Its translation: CASSLRGSYNSPLHF.

The V and J genes are TRBV28 and TRBJ1-5; 10 nucleotides align to TRBD1. With 3 bases clipped from V and 2 bases from J, the junction kept 7 bases outside the gene matches. The CDR3 contains 17 residues. Looked up from germline, CDR1 is MDHEN and CDR2 is SYDVKM. CDR3 sequence reads: CASSLTGGGYGNQPQHF. The DNA of the CDR3 is TGTGCCAGCAGTTTGACAGGGGGCGGCTACGGCAATCAGCCCCAGCATTTT.

The J gene is TRBJ2-7, the V gene TRBV7-3, with no clear D. The CDR3 sequence is 13 residues long. Germline assignment: CDR1 SGHTA and CDR2 FQGTGA. V was clipped by 2 bases and J by 6 bases, with 11 bases between them. The CDR3 bases are TGTGCCAGCAGCTTATTCGGTTTGGGCGAGCAGTACTTC. It specifies CASSLFGLGEQYF.

The chain uses TRBV6-5 and TRBJ1-2; D unresolved. The CDR3 spans 13 residues. Trimming left V 3 bases short and J 7 bases short, with 12 bases between. Germline CDR1 MNHEY, CDR2 SVGAGI. The CDR3 bases are TGTGCCAGCAGTTATTCGGTTGTAGCTGGCTACACCTTC. Translated, it gives CASSYSVVAGYTF.

This chain joins TRBV11-2 and TRBJ1-1; D uncertain. Germline lookup yields CDR1 SGHAT and CDR2 FQNNGV. This CDR3 is 16 amino acids long. The ends were cut back, 0 bases at V and 3 bases at J, with 14 bases in the middle. The CDR3 bases are TGTGCCAGCAGCTTAGATGGCCCTGGACTGTACACTGAAGCTTTCTTT. Translating gives CASSLDGPGLYTEAFF.

V usage is TRBV5-6 and J usage is TRBJ1-2; the D is unclear. The ends were cut back, 0 bases at V and 2 bases at J, with 8 bases in the middle. The CDR3 totals 14 residues. Germline lookup yields CDR1 SGHDT and CDR2 YYEEEE. Here the CDR3 reads CASSLAGLNYGYTF. The CDR3 nucleotides are TGTGCCAGCAGCTTGGCCGGACTAAACTATGGCTACACCTTC.

The chain couples TRBV4-1 to TRBJ1-5; D gene unclear. V lost 1 base, J lost 5 bases, and 15 bases lay in between. CDR1 and CDR2 from the germline V gene are MGHRA and YSYEKL. This CDR3 is built from 16 residues. CDR3 in DNA: TGCGCCAGCAGCCAAGGAACCGGGAAATTGTATCAGCCCCAGCATTTT. Protein sequence: CASSQGTGKLYQPQHF.